The 21 T cell receptor beta chains in this list originate from one sample, sequenced in a study of OX40 agonist ivuxolimab in advanced cancers. Library prep was done by the immunoSEQ multiplex PCR assay. TCRdb's version of the immuneACCESS table is confined to in-frame rearrangements and falls short of the full clone set. An unresolved V gene accounts for under half of the shortfall where checked; the remainder is of unknown origin. Present in this sample are around 68,000 clones, around 93% of which were seen just once. The ten largest account for 0.85% to 1.2% of the sample. Sequenced here: CD4+ or CD8+ T cells sorted from blood, sampled in a trial of the OX40 agonist ivuxolimab. All receptors derive from an adult with an advanced solid tumor such as melanoma, head and neck, liver or kidney cancer.

This clone was recorded only once. This chain uses TRBV12-5 with TRBJ2-3; the D gene is possibly TRBD2 (7 bases). CDR3 length: 15 residues. CDR1 is LGHNT, CDR2 FRNRAP, per germline. Trimming pared 6 bases from V and 2 bases from J, leaving 15 bases between. CDR3 sequence reads: CASGYGGQDTDTQYF. CDR3 in DNA: TGTGCTAGTGGCTACGGGGGGCAGGACACAGATACGCAGTATTTT.

This clone has just one count. This chain joins TRBV29-1 and TRBJ2-2; the D is unclear. Germline CDR1 reads SQVTM; CDR2 reads ANQGSEA. V lost 2 bases and J 0 bases, leaving 10 bases between the germline ends. The CDR3 is 15 amino acids. This CDR3 is CSVEPIISNTGELFF. The DNA of the CDR3 is TGCAGCGTTGAACCAATCATCTCGAACACCGGGGAGCTGTTTTTT.

V and J are TRBV12-5 and TRBJ2-1; TRBD2 agrees at 12 bases. Germline V gives CDR1 LGHNT, CDR2 FRNRAP. The CDR3 spans 18 residues. The trim removed 4 bases at V and 3 bases at J, leaving 10 bases unmatched. The CDR3 DNA reads as TGTGCTAGTGGTTCCGGACCTAGCGGGAGGGCCAGCTACAATGAGCAGTTCTTC. Its translation is CASGSGPSGRASYNEQFF.

The gene calls are TRBV5-1 and TRBJ2-3, with D tentatively TRBD1 or TRBD2 (5 bases each). Trimming left V 3 bases short and J 4 bases short, with 9 bases between. The CDR3 totals 13 residues. Per the germline V gene, CDR1 is SGHRS and CDR2 is YFSETQ. The CDR3 sequence: CASSWDEADTQYF. For the CDR3, the DNA is TGCGCCAGCAGCTGGGACGAGGCAGATACGCAGTATTTT.

The count of this clone is one. The chain combines TRBV18 with TRBJ1-5, with D hard to call. The CDR3 extends over 17 amino acids. The germline gives CDR1 KGHSH, CDR2 LQKENI. Trimming took off 0 bases at V and 11 bases at J, with 23 bases between the two ends. The CDR3 sequence is CASSPPTRAGSQRSQHF. The CDR3 DNA sequence: TGTGCCAGCTCACCACCGACTCGGGCGGGGTCCCAGAGGTCCCAGCATTTT.

The rearrangement joins TRBV7-2 to TRBJ1-1, with TRBD1 as a possible D gene (6 bases). V was shortened by 3 bases and J by 3 bases, with 8 bases between the two germline ends. Germline assignment: CDR1 SGHTA and CDR2 FQGNSA. This CDR3 contains 13 residues. The CDR3 protein is CASSFTGYTEAFF. As DNA, the CDR3 is TGTGCCAGCAGCTTCACAGGGTACACTGAAGCTTTCTTT.

Of note for this clone: The same CDR3 can be traced to other DNA sequences in this sample. The gene calls are TRBV5-6 and TRBJ1-2, with TRBD1 matching over 8 bases. V shed 3 bases, J shed 4 bases, and the junction held 5 bases outside the gene matches. This CDR3 is built from 14 residues. Germline V gives CDR1 SGHDT, CDR2 YYEEEE. CDR3 protein: CASSSTGEGYGYTF. Written as DNA, the CDR3 is TGTGCCAGCAGCTCGACAGGGGAGGGCTATGGCTACACCTTC. The full variable domain, rest sourced from reference TRBV5-6 and TRBJ1-2, is DAGVTQSPTHLIKTRGQQVTLRCSPKSGHDTVSWYQQALGQGPQFIFQYYEEEERQRGNFPDRFSGHQFPNYSSELNVNALLLGDSALYLCASSSTGEGYGYTFGSGTRLTVV.

CDR3 DNA: TGCGCCAGCAGCTACCGGGGAAGCTCCTACAATGAGCAGTTCTTC. This gives the protein CASSYRGSSYNEQFF. The gene calls are TRBV5-1 and TRBJ2-1; D perhaps matches TRBD2 (5 bases). Trimming pared 3 bases from V and 0 bases from J, leaving 10 bases between. CDR3 size: 15 residues. Germline CDR1 and CDR2: SGHRS and YFSETQ. Looking up the rest from reference TRBV5-1 and TRBJ2-1 gives the full variable domain: KAGVTQTPRYLIKTRGQQVTLSCSPISGHRSVSWYQQTPGQGLQFLFEYFSETQRNKGNFPGRFSGRQFSNSRSEMNVSTLELGDSALYLCASSYRGSSYNEQFFGPGTRLTVL.

The V call is TRBV7-9, the J call TRBJ2-3, with unresolved D. Trimming shortened V by 1 base and J by 3 bases, and 11 bases separated the two germline ends. The CDR3 sequence is 15 residues long. Germline assignment: CDR1 SEHNR and CDR2 FQNEAQ (reference sequence). CDR3 sequence (DNA): TGTGCCAGCAGCTTAGAGTCTATTACGACAGATACGCAGTATTTT. This translates into CASSLESITTDTQYF.

This clone was seen just once. The rearrangement uses TRBV7-2 and TRBJ2-1; D uncertain. Trimming took off 6 bases at V and 0 bases at J, with 9 bases between the two ends. The CDR3 runs to 14 residues. Germline assignment: CDR1 SGHTA and CDR2 FQGNSA. CDR3 amino acids: CASSGWGSYNEQFF. The CDR3 DNA follows: TGTGCCAGCAGTGGTTGGGGCTCCTACAATGAGCAGTTCTTC.

The chain links TRBV11-3 to TRBJ2-5; TRBD1 aligns across 7 bases. Judging by the DNA end, TRBJ2-7 fits better; the J call may be wrong. The CDR3 covers 13 residues. Germline V gene lookup returns CDR1 SGHNT and CDR2 YENEEA. The CDR3 DNA is TGTGCCAGCAGCTTGAGACAGGGCGACGAGCAGTACTTC. Translated: CASSLRQGDEQYF.

This chain links TRBV5-1 with TRBJ2-1; no firm D call. Germline values: CDR1 SGHRS, CDR2 YFSETQ. CDR3 length: 15 amino acids. Trimming cost V 4 bases and J 6 bases, with 17 bases left between them. Written as DNA, the CDR3 is TGCGCCAGCAGCCTCGATAATCCAACGTTCAATGAGCAGTTCTTC. This gives the protein CASSLDNPTFNEQFF.

V gene TRBV29-1 combines with J gene TRBJ2-3; D is unresolved. V was cut by 2 bases and J by 0 bases, with 6 bases left in between. The CDR3 extends over 13 amino acids. The germline CDR1 and CDR2 sequences are SQVTM and ANQGSEA. The CDR3 protein is CSVESWSTDTQYF. As DNA, the CDR3 is TGCAGCGTTGAATCGTGGAGCACAGATACGCAGTATTTT.

V is TRBV7-9 and J is TRBJ1-5; 9 bases fit TRBD1. V lost 3 bases to trimming and J lost 7 bases; unmatched junction nucleotides: 4. The CDR3 has 14 residues. The germline gives CDR1 SEHNR, CDR2 FQNEAQ (reference sequence). CDR3 loop: CASSLQGQGQPQHF. DNA of the CDR3: TGTGCCAGCAGCTTGCAGGGACAGGGACAGCCCCAGCATTTT.

The J gene is TRBJ2-3, the V gene TRBV6-5; D possibly corresponds to TRBD1 (6 bases). The CDR3 consists of 15 residues. Deletions cut 5 bases from V and 14 bases from J, with 26 bases between. Germline CDR1 and CDR2: MNHEY and SVGAGI. The CDR3 reads CASSQNFGRDIPTYF. Here the CDR3 DNA reads TGTGCCAGCAGTCAAAACTTCGGACGGGACATCCCCACGTATTTT.

The chain carries TRBV2 and TRBJ2-3; D is unclear. Trimming left V 2 bases short and J 7 bases short, with 10 bases between. The CDR3 loop spans 13 amino acids. Germline V gene data show CDR1 as SNHLY and CDR2 as FYNNEI. DNA for the CDR3: TGTGCCAGCAGTGAAAGGGTCTTAAATACGCAGTATTTT. Translation gives CASSERVLNTQYF.

J is TRBJ2-1 and V is TRBV5-1; D unclear. Trimming pared 0 bases from V and 5 bases from J, leaving 3 bases between. This CDR3 is 12 amino acids long. Germline assignment: CDR1 SGHRS and CDR2 YFSETQ. The CDR3 DNA is TGCGCCAGCAGCTTGGTGAACAATGAGCAGTTCTTC. Translated, it gives CASSLVNNEQFF.

The chain combines TRBV4-1 with TRBJ2-3, with D perhaps being TRBD1 or TRBD2 (5 bases each). Trimming removed 2 bases from V and 4 bases from J, with 7 bases in between. Germline assignment: CDR1 MGHRA and CDR2 YSYEKL. The CDR3 is 13 residues long. The CDR3 region is CASSQQGADTQYF. The CDR3 region has the DNA TGCGCCAGCAGCCAACAGGGAGCAGATACGCAGTATTTT.

The chain carries TRBV18 and TRBJ2-3; D gene ambiguous. Germline V gene data show CDR1 as KGHSH and CDR2 as LQKENI. This CDR3 is 12 amino acids long. The V and J ends lost 3 bases and 0 bases respectively, with 1 base between them. DNA of the CDR3: TGTGCCAGCTCACCTAGCACAGATACGCAGTATTTT. Translating gives CASSPSTDTQYF.

J is TRBJ2-1 and V is TRBV9; D unresolved. The V and J ends lost 1 base and 10 bases respectively, with 12 bases between them. CDR1 SGDLS and CDR2 YYNGEE come from the germline V gene. There are 13 residues in the CDR3. The CDR3 spells CASSVYPKGEQFF. The CDR3 nucleotides are TGTGCCAGCAGCGTATACCCTAAGGGAGAGCAGTTCTTC.

J is TRBJ2-7 and V is TRBV6-6; D ambiguous. Trimming removed 2 bases from V and 0 bases from J, with 11 bases in between. The V gene's germline CDR1 is MNHNY and CDR2 SVGAGI (reference sequence). This CDR3 is built from 15 residues. The CDR3 loop is CASSYLATPSYEQYF. CDR3 sequence (DNA): TGTGCCAGCAGTTACCTCGCAACCCCCTCCTACGAGCAGTACTTC.